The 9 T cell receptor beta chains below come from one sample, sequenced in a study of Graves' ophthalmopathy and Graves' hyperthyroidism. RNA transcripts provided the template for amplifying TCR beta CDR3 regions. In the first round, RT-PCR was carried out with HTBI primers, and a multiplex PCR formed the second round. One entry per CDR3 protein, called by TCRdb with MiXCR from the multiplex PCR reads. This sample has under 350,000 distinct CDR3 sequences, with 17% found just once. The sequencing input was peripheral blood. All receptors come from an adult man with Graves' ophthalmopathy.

The DNA for the CDR3 is TGCAGTGCCGACAAAACGGACTACGAGCAGTACTTC. Translating gives CSADKTDYEQYF. V gene TRBV20-1 combines with J gene TRBJ2-7, with D uncertain. V lost 6 bases and J lost 3, with 12 bases in between. CDR1 DFQATT and CDR2 SNEGSKA come from the germline V gene (reference sequence). The CDR3 is made up of 12 amino acids.

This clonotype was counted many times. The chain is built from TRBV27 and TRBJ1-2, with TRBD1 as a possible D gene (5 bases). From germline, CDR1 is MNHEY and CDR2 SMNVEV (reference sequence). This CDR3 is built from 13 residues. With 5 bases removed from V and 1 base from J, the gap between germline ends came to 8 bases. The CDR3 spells CASSPTVNYGYTF. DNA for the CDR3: TGTGCCAGCAGTCCGACAGTTAACTATGGCTACACCTTC.

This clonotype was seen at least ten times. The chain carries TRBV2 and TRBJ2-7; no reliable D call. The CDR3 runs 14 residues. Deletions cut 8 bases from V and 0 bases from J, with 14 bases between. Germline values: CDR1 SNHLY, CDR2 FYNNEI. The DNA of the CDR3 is TGTGCCAGCTCTAGGGCTTTCCGCTCCTACGAGCAGTACTTC. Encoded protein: CASSRAFRSYEQYF.

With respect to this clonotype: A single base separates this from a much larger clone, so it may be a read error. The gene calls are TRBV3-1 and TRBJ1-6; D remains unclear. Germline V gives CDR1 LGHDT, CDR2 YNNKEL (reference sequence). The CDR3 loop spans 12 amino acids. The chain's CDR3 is CASSEQNSSLHF. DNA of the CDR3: TGTGCCAGCAGCGAGCAAAATTCATCCCTCCACTTT. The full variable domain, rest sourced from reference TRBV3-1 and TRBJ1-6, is DTAVSQTPKYLVTQMGNDKSIKCEQNLGHDTMYWYKQDSKKFLKIMFSYNNKELIINETVPNRFSPKSPDKAHLNLHINSLELGDSAVYFCASSEQNSSLHFGNGTRLTVT.

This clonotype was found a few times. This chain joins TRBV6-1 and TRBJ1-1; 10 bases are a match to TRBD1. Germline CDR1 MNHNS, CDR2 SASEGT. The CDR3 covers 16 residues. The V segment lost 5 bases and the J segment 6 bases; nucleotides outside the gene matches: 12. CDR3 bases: TGTGCCAGCAGTCGCCCGGGACAGGGGTTTGGCGCTGAAGCTTTCTTT. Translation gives CASSRPGQGFGAEAFF.

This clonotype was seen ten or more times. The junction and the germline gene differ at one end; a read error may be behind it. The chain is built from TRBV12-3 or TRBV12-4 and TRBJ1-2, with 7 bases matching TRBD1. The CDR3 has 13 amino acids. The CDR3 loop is CASNHTGASGYTF. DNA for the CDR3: TGCGCCAGCAACCACACAGGGGCGAGTGGCTACACCTTC.

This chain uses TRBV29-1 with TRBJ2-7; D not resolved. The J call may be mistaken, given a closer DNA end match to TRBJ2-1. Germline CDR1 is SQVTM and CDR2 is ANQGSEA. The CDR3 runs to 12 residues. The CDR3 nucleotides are TGCAGCGGGGTGGTCTCCTCCTACGAGCAGTTCTTC. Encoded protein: CSGVVSSYEQFF.

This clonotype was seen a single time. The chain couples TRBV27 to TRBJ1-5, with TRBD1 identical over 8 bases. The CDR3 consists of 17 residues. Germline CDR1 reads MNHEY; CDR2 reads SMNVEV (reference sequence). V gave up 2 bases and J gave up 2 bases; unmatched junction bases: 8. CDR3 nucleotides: TGTGCCAGCAGTTTAACCTGGGACAGGCTAGGCAATCAGCCCCAGCATTTT. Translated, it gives CASSLTWDRLGNQPQHF.

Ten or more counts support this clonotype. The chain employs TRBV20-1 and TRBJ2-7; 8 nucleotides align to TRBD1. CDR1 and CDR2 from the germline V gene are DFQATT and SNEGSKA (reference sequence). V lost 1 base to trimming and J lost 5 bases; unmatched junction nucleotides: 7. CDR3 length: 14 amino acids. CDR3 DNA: TGCAGTGCTAGAGGAGCTCGACAGGGGAACGAGCAGTACTTC. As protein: CSARGARQGNEQYF.